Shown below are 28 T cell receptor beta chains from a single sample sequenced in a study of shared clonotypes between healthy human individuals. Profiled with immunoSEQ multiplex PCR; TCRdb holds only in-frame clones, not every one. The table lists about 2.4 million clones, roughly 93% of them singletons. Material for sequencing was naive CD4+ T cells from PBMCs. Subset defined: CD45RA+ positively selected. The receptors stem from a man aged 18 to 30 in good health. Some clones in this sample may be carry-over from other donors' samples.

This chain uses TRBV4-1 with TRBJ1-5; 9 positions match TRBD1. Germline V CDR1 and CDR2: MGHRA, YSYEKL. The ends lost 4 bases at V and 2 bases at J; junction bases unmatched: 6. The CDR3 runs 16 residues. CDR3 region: CASSPPDRGRNQPQHF. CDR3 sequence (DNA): TGCGCCAGCAGCCCTCCGGACAGGGGCCGCAATCAGCCCCAGCATTTT.

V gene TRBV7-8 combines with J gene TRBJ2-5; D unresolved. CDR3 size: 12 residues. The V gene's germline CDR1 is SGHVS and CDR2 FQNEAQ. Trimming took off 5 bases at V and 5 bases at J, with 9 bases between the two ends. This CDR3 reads CASSVGRETQYF. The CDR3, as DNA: TGTGCCAGCAGCGTGGGCCGGGAGACCCAGTACTTC. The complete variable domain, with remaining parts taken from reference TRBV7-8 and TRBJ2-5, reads GAGVSQSPRYKVAKRGQDVALRCDPISGHVSLFWYQQALGQGPEFLTYFQNEAQLDKSGLPSDRFFAERPEGSVSTLKIQRTQQEDSAVYLCASSVGRETQYFGPGTRLLVL.

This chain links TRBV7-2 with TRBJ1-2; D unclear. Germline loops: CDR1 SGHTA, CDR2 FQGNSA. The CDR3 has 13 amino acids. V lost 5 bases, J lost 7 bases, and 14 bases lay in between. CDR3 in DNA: TGTGCCAGCAGCCCCCTATGGCCAAGTGGCTACACCTTC. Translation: CASSPLWPSGYTF.

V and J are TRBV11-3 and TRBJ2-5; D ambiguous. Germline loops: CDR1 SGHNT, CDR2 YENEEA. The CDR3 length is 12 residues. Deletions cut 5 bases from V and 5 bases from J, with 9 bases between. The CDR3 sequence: CASSQQRETQYF. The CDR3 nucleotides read TGTGCCAGCAGCCAGCAGAGGGAGACCCAGTACTTC.

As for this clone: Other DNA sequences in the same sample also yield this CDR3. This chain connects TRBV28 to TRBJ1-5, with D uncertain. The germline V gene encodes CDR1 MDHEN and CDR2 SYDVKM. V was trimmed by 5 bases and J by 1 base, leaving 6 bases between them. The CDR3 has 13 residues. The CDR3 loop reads CASSLGSNQPQHF. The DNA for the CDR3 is TGTGCCAGCAGTCTAGGGAGCAATCAGCCCCAGCATTTT.

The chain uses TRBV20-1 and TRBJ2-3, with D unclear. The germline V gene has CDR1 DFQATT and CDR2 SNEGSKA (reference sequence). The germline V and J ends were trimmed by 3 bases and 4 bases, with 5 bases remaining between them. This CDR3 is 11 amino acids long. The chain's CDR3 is CSASIPDTQYF. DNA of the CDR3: TGCAGTGCTAGTATTCCAGATACGCAGTATTTT.

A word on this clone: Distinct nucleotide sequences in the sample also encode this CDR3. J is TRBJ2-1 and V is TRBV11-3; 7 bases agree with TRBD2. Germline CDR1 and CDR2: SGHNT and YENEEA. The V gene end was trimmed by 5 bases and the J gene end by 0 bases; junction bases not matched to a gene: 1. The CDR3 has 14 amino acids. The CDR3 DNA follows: TGTGCCAGCAGCCCGGGGGGCTCCTACAATGAGCAGTTCTTC. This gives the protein CASSPGGSYNEQFF.

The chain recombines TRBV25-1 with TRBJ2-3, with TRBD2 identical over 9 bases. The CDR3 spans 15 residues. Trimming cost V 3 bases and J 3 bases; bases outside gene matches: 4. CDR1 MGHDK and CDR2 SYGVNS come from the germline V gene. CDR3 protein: CASSEGGRGTDTQYF. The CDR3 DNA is TGTGCCAGCAGTGAGGGCGGGAGGGGGACAGATACGCAGTATTTT.

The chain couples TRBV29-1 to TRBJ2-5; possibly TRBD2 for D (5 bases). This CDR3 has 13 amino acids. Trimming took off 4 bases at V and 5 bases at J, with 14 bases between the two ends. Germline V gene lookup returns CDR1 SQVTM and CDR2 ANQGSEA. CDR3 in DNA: TGCAGCGTTGCACCAGGACTTCGGGAGACCCAGTACTTC. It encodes CSVAPGLRETQYF.

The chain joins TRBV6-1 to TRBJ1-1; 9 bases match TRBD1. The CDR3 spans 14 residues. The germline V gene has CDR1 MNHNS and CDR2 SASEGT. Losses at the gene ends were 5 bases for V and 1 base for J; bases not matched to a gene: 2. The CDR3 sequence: CASSQDRGNTEAFF. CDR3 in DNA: TGTGCCAGCAGTCAGGACAGGGGGAACACTGAAGCTTTCTTT.

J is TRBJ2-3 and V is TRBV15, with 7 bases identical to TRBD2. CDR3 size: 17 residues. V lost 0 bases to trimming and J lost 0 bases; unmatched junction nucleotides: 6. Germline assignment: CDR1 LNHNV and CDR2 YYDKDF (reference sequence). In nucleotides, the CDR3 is TGTGCCACCAGCAGAGATATCGGGGGGATTAGCACAGATACGCAGTATTTT. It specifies CATSRDIGGISTDTQYF. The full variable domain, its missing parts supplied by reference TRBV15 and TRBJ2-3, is DAMVIQNPRYQVTQFGKPVTLSCSQTLNHNVMYWYQQKSSQAPKLLFHYYDKDFNNEADTPDNFQSRRPNTSFCFLDIRSPGLGDTAMYLCATSRDIGGISTDTQYFGPGTRLTVL.

CDR3 nucleotide sequence: TGTGCCAGCAAGGCTAGCGGGAGGATGAAGGAGCTGTTTTTT. This translates into CASKASGRMKELFF. The genes are TRBV28 and TRBJ2-2, with 11 nucleotides matching TRBD2. With 7 bases clipped from V and 10 bases from J, the junction kept 8 bases outside the gene matches. The germline V gene encodes CDR1 MDHEN and CDR2 SYDVKM. The CDR3 extends over 14 amino acids.

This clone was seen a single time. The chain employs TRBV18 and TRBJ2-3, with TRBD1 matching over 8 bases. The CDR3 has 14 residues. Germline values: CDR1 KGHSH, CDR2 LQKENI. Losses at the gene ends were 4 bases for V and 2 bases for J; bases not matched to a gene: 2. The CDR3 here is CASSRTGTTDTQYF. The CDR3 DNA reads TGTGCCAGCTCACGGACAGGGACCACAGATACGCAGTATTTT. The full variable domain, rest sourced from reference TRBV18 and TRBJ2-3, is NAGVMQNPRHLVRRRGQEARLRCSPMKGHSHVYWYRQLPEEGLKFMVYLQKENIIDESGMPKERFSAEFPKEGPSILRIQQVVRGDSAAYFCASSRTGTTDTQYFGPGTRLTVL.

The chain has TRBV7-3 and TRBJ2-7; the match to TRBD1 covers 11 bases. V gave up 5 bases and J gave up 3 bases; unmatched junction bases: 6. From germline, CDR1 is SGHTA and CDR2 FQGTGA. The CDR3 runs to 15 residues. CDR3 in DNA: TGTGCCAGCAGCAGGCAGGGGACAGGGGGCTACGAGCAGTACTTC. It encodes CASSRQGTGGYEQYF. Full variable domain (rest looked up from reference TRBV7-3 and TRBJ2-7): GAGVSQTPSNKVTEKGKYVELRCDPISGHTALYWYRQSLGQGPEFLIYFQGTGAADDSGLPNDRFFAVRPEGSVSTLKIQRTERGDSAVYLCASSRQGTGGYEQYFGPGTRLTVT.

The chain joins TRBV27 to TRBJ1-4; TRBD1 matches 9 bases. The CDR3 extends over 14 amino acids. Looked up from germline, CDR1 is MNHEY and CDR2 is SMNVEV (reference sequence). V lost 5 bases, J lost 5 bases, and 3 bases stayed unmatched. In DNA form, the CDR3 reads TGTGCCAGCAGTCCGGGGACAGGGAATGAAAAACTGTTTTTT. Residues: CASSPGTGNEKLFF.

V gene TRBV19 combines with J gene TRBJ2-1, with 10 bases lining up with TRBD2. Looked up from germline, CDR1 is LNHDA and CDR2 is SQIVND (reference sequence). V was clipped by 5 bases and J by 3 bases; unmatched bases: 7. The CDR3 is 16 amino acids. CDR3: CASSRRAGGVYNEQFF. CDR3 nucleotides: TGTGCCAGTAGTCGACGAGCGGGAGGGGTCTACAATGAGCAGTTCTTC.

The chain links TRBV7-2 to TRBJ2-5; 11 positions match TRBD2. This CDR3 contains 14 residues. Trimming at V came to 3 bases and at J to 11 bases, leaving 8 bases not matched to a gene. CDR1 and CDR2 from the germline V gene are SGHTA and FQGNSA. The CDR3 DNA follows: TGTGCCAGCAGCTTTACTAGCGGGAGTGAAGAGCAGTACTTC. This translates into CASSFTSGSEEQYF. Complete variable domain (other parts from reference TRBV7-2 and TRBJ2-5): GAGVSQSPSNKVTEKGKDVELRCDPISGHTALYWYRQSLGQGLEFLIYFQGNSAPDKSGLPSDRFSAERTGGSVSTLTIQRTQQEDSAVYLCASSFTSGSEEQYFGPGTRLLVL.

In nucleotides, the CDR3 is TGCGCCAGCAGCCCTGGCGTGCGGTCTGGCTACACCTTC. Protein sequence: CASSPGVRSGYTF. The V gene is TRBV5-1, the J gene TRBJ1-2; D remains unclear. CDR1 is SGHRS and CDR2 is YFSETQ in the germline V gene. V lost 4 bases to trimming and J lost 7 bases, with 14 bases between them. The CDR3 totals 13 residues.

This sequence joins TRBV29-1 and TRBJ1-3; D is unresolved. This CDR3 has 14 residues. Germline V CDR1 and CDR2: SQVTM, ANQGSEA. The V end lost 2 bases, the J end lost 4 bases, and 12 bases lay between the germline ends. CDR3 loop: CSVESPLGGNTIYF. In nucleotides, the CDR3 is TGCAGCGTTGAAAGTCCACTCGGAGGAAACACCATATATTTT.

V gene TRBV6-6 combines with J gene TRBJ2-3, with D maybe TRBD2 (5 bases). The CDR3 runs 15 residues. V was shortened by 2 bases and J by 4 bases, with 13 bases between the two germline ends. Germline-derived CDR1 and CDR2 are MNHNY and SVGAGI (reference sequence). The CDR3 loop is CASSYTGLGADTQYF. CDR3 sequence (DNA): TGTGCCAGCAGTTACACGGGATTAGGTGCAGATACGCAGTATTTT.

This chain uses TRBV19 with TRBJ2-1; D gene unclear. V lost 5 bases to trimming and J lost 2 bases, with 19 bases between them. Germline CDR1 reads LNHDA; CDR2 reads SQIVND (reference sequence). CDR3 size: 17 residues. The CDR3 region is CASSARRQSFAYNEQFF. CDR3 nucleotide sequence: TGTGCCAGTAGTGCCCGTAGGCAGTCTTTCGCCTACAATGAGCAGTTCTTC.

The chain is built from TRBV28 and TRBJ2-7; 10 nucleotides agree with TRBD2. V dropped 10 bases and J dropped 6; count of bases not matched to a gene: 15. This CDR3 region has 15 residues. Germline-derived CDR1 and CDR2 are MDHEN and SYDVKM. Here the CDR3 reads CATDPAGGPVGEQYF. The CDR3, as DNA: TGTGCCACGGATCCAGCGGGAGGGCCGGTAGGCGAGCAGTACTTC.

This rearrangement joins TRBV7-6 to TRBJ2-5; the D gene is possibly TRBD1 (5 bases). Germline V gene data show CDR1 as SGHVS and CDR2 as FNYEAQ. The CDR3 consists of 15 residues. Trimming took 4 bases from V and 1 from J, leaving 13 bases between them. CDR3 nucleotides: TGTGCCAGCAGCTCCGCTACAGGAATCCAAGAGACCCAGTACTTC. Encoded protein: CASSSATGIQETQYF.

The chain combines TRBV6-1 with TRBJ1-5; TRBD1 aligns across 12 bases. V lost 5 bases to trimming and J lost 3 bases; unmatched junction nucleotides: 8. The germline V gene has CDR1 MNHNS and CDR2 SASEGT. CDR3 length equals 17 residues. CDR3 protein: CASSQEGQGANNQPQHF. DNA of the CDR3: TGTGCCAGCAGTCAAGAGGGACAGGGGGCGAACAATCAGCCCCAGCATTTT.

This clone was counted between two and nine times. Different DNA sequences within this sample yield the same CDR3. CDR3 residues: CASSLNNQPQHF. The CDR3 nucleotides read TGTGCCAGCAGTCTAAACAATCAGCCCCAGCATTTT. The rearrangement uses TRBV28 and TRBJ1-5; D not certain. V was shortened by 5 bases and J by 3 bases, with 5 bases between the two germline ends. Germline values: CDR1 MDHEN, CDR2 SYDVKM. The CDR3 length is 12 residues.

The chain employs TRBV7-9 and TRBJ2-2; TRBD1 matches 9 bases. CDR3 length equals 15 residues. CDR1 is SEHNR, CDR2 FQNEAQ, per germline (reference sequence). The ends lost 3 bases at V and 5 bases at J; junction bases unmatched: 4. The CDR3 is CASSLGQGYTGELFF. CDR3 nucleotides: TGTGCCAGCAGCTTGGGACAGGGATATACCGGGGAGCTGTTTTTT.

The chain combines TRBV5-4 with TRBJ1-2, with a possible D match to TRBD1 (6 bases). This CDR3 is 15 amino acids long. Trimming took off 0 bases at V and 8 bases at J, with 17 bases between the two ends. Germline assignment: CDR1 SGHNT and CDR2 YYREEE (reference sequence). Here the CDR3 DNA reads TGTGCCAGCAGCTTGGATCTCAGGGGAATTGGCGGCTACACCTTC. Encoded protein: CASSLDLRGIGGYTF.

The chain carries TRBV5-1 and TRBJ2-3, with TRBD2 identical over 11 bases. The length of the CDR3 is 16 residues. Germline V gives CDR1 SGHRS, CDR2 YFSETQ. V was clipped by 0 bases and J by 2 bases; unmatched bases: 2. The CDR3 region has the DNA TGCGCCAGCAGCTTGGGGGGACTAGCGGCCACAGATACGCAGTATTTT. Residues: CASSLGGLAATDTQYF.